This TCR beta chain was found in a study of T cells in localized non-small cell lung cancer. Some clones are missing from TCRdb's copy, which holds only in-frame ones; the method was immunoSEQ multiplex PCR. This sample carries roughly 17,000 clones, 75% to 90% of them seen once, and the ten largest clones take roughly 3.8%. Germline V CDR1 and CDR2: MNHEY, SVGAGI. Trimming pared 7 bases from V and 3 bases from J, leaving 19 bases between. The CDR3 length is 15 residues. Study findings and constraints: With higher T cell density in blood came longer overall survival. Without multi-region sequencing, intratumor heterogeneity could not be excluded. When the top 100 tumor clones were examined, a median about 60 of them also appeared in the adjacent lung, which was paired and uninvolved. It was uninvolved adjacent lung that showed the highest T cell clonality, exceeding tumor.

Notes on this clone: The antigen remains undetermined.

The source material was peripheral blood, sampled before any cancer treatment. This sequence joins TRBV6-5 and TRBJ2-7; maybe TRBD2 (6 bases). This receptor was identified in a male donor older than 55 with stage II squamous cell lung carcinoma. The chain's CDR3 is CASKAGAGRYYEQYF. As DNA, the CDR3 is TGTGCCAGCAAGGCCGGTGCGGGACGGTACTACGAGCAGTACTTC.